These 23 T cell receptor beta chains originate from one sample sequenced in a study of cytomegalovirus exposure and HLA in healthy donors. Use of 60 Vbeta and 13 Jbeta primers characterized the PCR. Sequencing was performed with immunoSEQ multiplex PCR; in TCRdb, only in-frame clones are kept and a portion is missing. The sample includes 59,000 or so clones, under 80% of them seen just once. Sequencing was carried out using PBMCs. The receptors were gathered from a man under 40 in good health and CMV-seropositive.

This rearrangement joins TRBV4-1 to TRBJ2-3, with 8 bases identical to TRBD2. CDR3 length: 14 amino acids. After removal of 9 bases from V and 5 bases from J, the junction contained 10 bases not matched to a gene. Germline CDR1 is MGHRA and CDR2 is YSYEKL. CDR3 amino acids: CASTFGGGKDTQYF. The CDR3 DNA reads TGCGCCAGTACGTTTGGCGGGGGGAAAGATACGCAGTATTTT.

This chain links TRBV5-4 with TRBJ2-1; 12 nucleotides match TRBD2. V lost 7 bases to trimming and J lost 7 bases; unmatched junction nucleotides: 3. Germline V gene sequence: CDR1 SGHNT, CDR2 YYREEE (reference sequence). The CDR3 runs 13 residues. CDR3: CASLAGGGNEQFF. The CDR3 coding sequence is TGTGCCAGCCTAGCGGGGGGGGGAAATGAGCAGTTCTTC.

The V gene is TRBV7-9, the J gene TRBJ1-5, with a tentative D call TRBD1 (5 bases). From germline, CDR1 is SEHNR and CDR2 FQNEAQ (reference sequence). Trimming left V 1 base short and J 7 bases short, with 11 bases between. The CDR3 runs 14 residues. The CDR3 here is CASSLGMGGQPQHF. The CDR3 DNA reads as TGTGCCAGCAGCTTAGGAATGGGGGGACAGCCCCAGCATTTT.

This clone appeared a few times. The genes are TRBV6-5 and TRBJ1-2, with TRBD1 matching over 7 bases. CDR1 is MNHEY and CDR2 is SVGAGI in the germline V gene. The CDR3 runs 14 residues. V dropped 7 bases and J dropped 0; count of bases not matched to a gene: 5. CDR3 in DNA: TGTGCCAGCACCGACAGGGAAACTAACTATGGCTACACCTTC. Translating gives CASTDRETNYGYTF.

The chain has TRBV28 and TRBJ2-7; D is possibly TRBD1 (6 bases). Trimming took off 7 bases at V and 1 base at J, with 11 bases between the two ends. The CDR3 extends over 13 amino acids. Germline V gives CDR1 MDHEN, CDR2 SYDVKM. The CDR3 DNA reads as TGTGCCAGCACCCCGACAGGATCCTACGAGCAGTACTTC. Protein: CASTPTGSYEQYF.

The chain employs TRBV19 and TRBJ1-6; no reliable D call. The CDR3 sequence is 13 residues long. Trimming removed 9 bases at V and 7 bases at J, with 13 bases between. The germline V gene has CDR1 LNHDA and CDR2 SQIVND (reference sequence). CDR3 sequence (DNA): TGTGCCAGCAGAGACACAACCAATTCACCCCTCCACTTT. This sequence encodes CASRDTTNSPLHF.

The chain carries TRBV6-5 and TRBJ1-1; D possibly corresponds to TRBD1 (6 bases). V was cut by 6 bases and J by 7 bases, with 18 bases left in between. The CDR3 sequence is 14 residues long. In germline, CDR1 is MNHEY, CDR2 SVGAGI. The CDR3 is CASSPDRRPSEAFF. The CDR3 nucleotides are TGTGCCAGCAGCCCCGACAGGCGCCCTAGTGAAGCTTTCTTT.

The chain uses TRBV27 and TRBJ2-7, with 10 positions matching TRBD1. From germline, CDR1 is MNHEY and CDR2 SMNVEV (reference sequence). V lost 5 bases to trimming and J lost 6 bases; unmatched junction nucleotides: 13. The CDR3 consists of 16 residues. The CDR3 reads CASSTPSGQGKREQYF. CDR3 in DNA: TGTGCCAGCAGTACGCCCTCGGGACAGGGGAAGCGCGAGCAGTACTTC.

V is TRBV30 and J is TRBJ2-5; the D gene is possibly TRBD1 (5 bases). The CDR3 is 13 residues long. CDR1 and CDR2 (germline): GTSNPN, SVGIG (reference sequence). Trimming pared 3 bases from V and 9 bases from J, leaving 17 bases between. This CDR3 reads CAWRDAGRVAQYF. The CDR3 nucleotides are TGTGCCTGGAGGGATGCAGGGCGTGTGGCCCAGTACTTC.

The genes are TRBV4-3 and TRBJ1-2; 9 nucleotides match TRBD1. V lost 2 bases and J lost 7; bases outside the gene matches: 2. CDR1 and CDR2 from the germline V gene are LGHNA and YSLEER. This CDR3 has 13 residues. The CDR3 nucleotides read TGCGCCAGCAGCCAAACGACAGGGGGTGGCTACACCTTC. Protein: CASSQTTGGGYTF.

The V gene is TRBV7-2, the J gene TRBJ1-1; D perhaps matches TRBD1 (5 bases). This CDR3 is 14 amino acids long. CDR1 and CDR2 from the germline V gene are SGHTA and FQGNSA. With 7 bases removed from V and 1 base from J, the gap between germline ends came to 13 bases. The CDR3 sequence is CASTYGTGNTEAFF. CDR3 nucleotides: TGTGCCAGCACCTATGGTACAGGGAACACTGAAGCTTTCTTT.

This chain uses TRBV28 with TRBJ2-5, with a weak D call TRBD2 (5 bases). V lost 5 bases to trimming and J lost 1 base, with 14 bases between them. Looked up from germline, CDR1 is MDHEN and CDR2 is SYDVKM. This CDR3 comprises 15 residues. The chain's CDR3 is CASSKWTGVQETQYF. Here the CDR3 DNA reads TGTGCCAGCAGTAAATGGACCGGGGTCCAAGAGACCCAGTACTTC.

A single count supports this clone. The CDR3 DNA reads TGTGCCATCACTGCGCAGGGCAACTACGAGCAGTACTTC. It encodes CAITAQGNYEQYF. The chain is built from TRBV10-3 and TRBJ2-7, with TRBD1 as a possible D gene (5 bases). The CDR3 spans 13 residues. V was cut by 7 bases and J by 3 bases, with 13 bases left in between. Germline CDR1 and CDR2: ENHRY and SYGVKD.

The gene calls are TRBV11-3 and TRBJ1-1; no clear D gene. This CDR3 comprises 13 residues. CDR1 and CDR2 from the germline V gene are SGHNT and YENEEA. V was shortened by 4 bases and J by 8 bases, with 14 bases between the two germline ends. The CDR3 loop reads CASSSLPGSEAFF. CDR3 in DNA: TGTGCCAGCAGCTCACTCCCCGGGTCCGAAGCTTTCTTT. Full variable domain (rest looked up from reference TRBV11-3 and TRBJ1-1): EAGVVQSPRYKIIEKKQPVAFWCNPISGHNTLYWYLQNLGQGPELLIRYENEEAVDDSQLPKDRFSAERLKGVDSTLKIQPAELGDSAVYLCASSSLPGSEAFFGQGTRLTVV.

This clone occurred a few times. This chain connects TRBV5-1 to TRBJ1-5; TRBD1 matches at 11 bases. This CDR3 comprises 14 residues. Germline lookup yields CDR1 SGHRS and CDR2 YFSETQ. The V gene end was trimmed by 3 bases and the J gene end by 7 bases; junction bases not matched to a gene: 3. For the CDR3, the DNA is TGCGCCAGCAGCTGGGGACAGGGGGGACAGCCCCAGCATTTT. This encodes CASSWGQGGQPQHF. Filled out from reference TRBV5-1 and TRBJ1-5, the complete variable domain reads KAGVTQTPRYLIKTRGQQVTLSCSPISGHRSVSWYQQTPGQGLQFLFEYFSETQRNKGNFPGRFSGRQFSNSRSEMNVSTLELGDSALYLCASSWGQGGQPQHFGDGTRLSIL.

This clone occurred a few times. The rearrangement uses TRBV6-5 and TRBJ1-2; D remains ambiguous. V was trimmed by 5 bases and J by 4 bases, leaving 14 bases between them. The CDR3 loop spans 14 amino acids. CDR1 is MNHEY and CDR2 is SVGAGI in the germline V gene. The chain's CDR3 is CASSPSHTSYGYTF. The CDR3, as DNA: TGTGCCAGCAGTCCGTCACATACATCCTATGGCTACACCTTC.

The V gene is TRBV11-3, the J gene TRBJ2-1; D possibly corresponds to TRBD2 (6 bases). CDR3 size: 13 residues. V was pared by 4 bases and J by 5 bases, with 9 bases between. The germline CDR1 and CDR2 sequences are SGHNT and YENEEA. Here the CDR3 DNA reads TGTGCCAGCAGCTACGGGGGTAACAATGAGCAGTTCTTC. Translating gives CASSYGGNNEQFF.

This clone was counted only a few times. The chain carries TRBV7-8 and TRBJ2-1; D gene unclear. Trimming removed 4 bases from V and 4 bases from J, with 17 bases in between. Per the germline V gene, CDR1 is SGHVS and CDR2 is FQNEAQ. CDR3 size: 16 residues. The CDR3 reads CASSSHYPLAYNEQFF. The DNA of the CDR3 is TGTGCCAGCAGCTCACATTACCCCTTAGCATACAATGAGCAGTTCTTC.

The chain employs TRBV5-1 and TRBJ2-2; D is possibly TRBD1 (5 bases). The CDR3 is made up of 13 amino acids. V lost 1 base to trimming and J lost 5 bases, with 6 bases between them. CDR1 SGHRS and CDR2 YFSETQ come from the germline V gene. Here the CDR3 reads CASSLQGTGELFF. The DNA for the CDR3 is TGCGCCAGCAGCTTGCAGGGAACCGGGGAGCTGTTTTTT.

The chain combines TRBV7-3 with TRBJ1-2; 7 positions agree with TRBD1. Per germline, CDR1 SGHTA and CDR2 FQGTGA. Trimming at V came to 2 bases and at J to 8 bases, leaving 5 bases not matched to a gene. The CDR3 is 13 amino acids. The CDR3 DNA sequence: TGTGCCAGCAGCTTAGACAGGGTTAGCGGCTACACCTTC. Protein: CASSLDRVSGYTF.

The chain uses TRBV7-9 and TRBJ1-1, with D perhaps TRBD1 (5 bases). V was shortened by 5 bases and J by 7 bases, with 14 bases between the two germline ends. CDR3 size: 13 residues. CDR1 and CDR2 (germline): SEHNR, FQNEAQ (reference sequence). CDR3 residues: CASSLTTGREAFF. The CDR3 bases are TGTGCCAGCAGCCTCACCACAGGTCGTGAAGCTTTCTTT.

This clone was seen only a few times. The V call is TRBV6-6, the J call TRBJ2-7; weak D call: TRBD2 (5 bases). Looked up from germline, CDR1 is MNHNY and CDR2 is SVGAGI (reference sequence). Trimming removed 5 bases at V and 4 bases at J, with 12 bases between. This CDR3 is built from 13 residues. This CDR3 reads CASSTRTGYEQYF. The CDR3 region has the DNA TGTGCCAGCAGTACACGGACGGGGTACGAGCAGTACTTC.

The chain is built from TRBV4-3 and TRBJ2-1, with TRBD1 matching 8 bases. There are 15 residues in the CDR3. From germline, CDR1 is LGHNA and CDR2 YSLEER. V was clipped by 3 bases and J by 0 bases; unmatched bases: 1. The CDR3 coding sequence is TGCGCCAGCAGCCATGGACAGGGCTCCTACAATGAGCAGTTCTTC. It specifies CASSHGQGSYNEQFF.